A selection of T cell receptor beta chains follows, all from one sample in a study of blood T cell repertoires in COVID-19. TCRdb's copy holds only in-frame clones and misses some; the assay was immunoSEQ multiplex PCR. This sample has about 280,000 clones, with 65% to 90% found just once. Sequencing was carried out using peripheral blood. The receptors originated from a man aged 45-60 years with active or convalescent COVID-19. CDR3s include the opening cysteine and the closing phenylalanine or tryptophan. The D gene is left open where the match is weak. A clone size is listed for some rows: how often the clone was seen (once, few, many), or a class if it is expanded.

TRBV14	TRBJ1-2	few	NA	CASSPRRTFPGPYGYTF	TGTGCCAGCAGCCCAAGAAGGACATTTCCTGGGCCCTATGGCTACACCTTC
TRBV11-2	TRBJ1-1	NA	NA	CASSLRGEAFF	TGTGCCAGCAGTTTGAGGGGGGAAGCTTTCTTT
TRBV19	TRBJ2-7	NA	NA	CASSIMQAPTYEQYF	TGTGCCAGTAGTATAATGCAGGCCCCGACCTACGAGCAGTACTTC
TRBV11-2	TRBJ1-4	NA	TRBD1	CASSRGQAFGEKLFF	TGTGCCAGCAGCCGCGGACAGGCCTTTGGGGAAAAACTGTTTTTT
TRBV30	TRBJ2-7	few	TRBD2	CAVKTSGRVTYEQYF	TGTGCCGTAAAAACTAGCGGGAGAGTTACCTACGAGCAGTACTTC
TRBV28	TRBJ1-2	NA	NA	CASSLGGFIGANYGYTF	TGTGCCAGCAGCCTCGGAGGCTTTATTGGAGCTAACTATGGCTACACCTTC
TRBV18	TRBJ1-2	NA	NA	CASSPQPNSGVYGYTF	TGTGCCAGCTCACCACAACCTAACTCAGGGGTCTATGGCTACACCTTC
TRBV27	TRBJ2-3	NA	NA	CASSLELFTDTQYF	TGTGCCAGCAGTTTAGAACTCTTCACAGATACGCAGTATTTT
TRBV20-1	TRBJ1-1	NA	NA	CSVSLRGEAFF	TGCAGTGTCTCGCTCCGGGGTGAAGCTTTCTTT
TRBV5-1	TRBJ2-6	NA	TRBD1	CASSGQAGANVLTF	TGCGCCAGCAGCGGACAGGCTGGGGCCAACGTCCTGACTTTC
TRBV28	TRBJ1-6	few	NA	CASSFRGSPLHF	TGTGCCAGCAGTTTCCGGGGTTCACCCCTCCACTTT
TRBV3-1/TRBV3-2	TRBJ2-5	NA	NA	CASSQEGWPRTQYF	TGTGCCAGCAGCCAAGAGGGCTGGCCGAGGACCCAGTACTTC
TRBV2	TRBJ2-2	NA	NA	CASSVDRYTGELFF	TGTGCCAGCAGCGTCGACAGATACACCGGGGAGCTGTTTTTT
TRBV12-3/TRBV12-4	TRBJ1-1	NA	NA	CASSYRLFTEAFF	TGTGCCAGCAGTTACCGGTTGTTCACTGAAGCTTTCTTT
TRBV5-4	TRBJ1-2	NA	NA	CASSLDAVYGYTF	TGTGCCAGCAGCCTGGACGCAGTCTATGGCTACACCTTC
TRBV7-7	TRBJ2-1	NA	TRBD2	CASSFIFLAGPHYNEQFF	TGTGCCAGCAGCTTCATCTTCCTAGCGGGACCTCACTACAATGAGCAGTTCTTC
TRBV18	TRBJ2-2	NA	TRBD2	CASSDPATSGDTGELFF	TGTGCCAGCTCAGACCCAGCGACTAGCGGTGACACCGGGGAGCTGTTTTTT
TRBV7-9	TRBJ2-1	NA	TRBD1	CASSLGQGKRYEQFF	TGTGCCAGCAGCCTGGGACAGGGGAAGAGGTATGAGCAGTTCTTC
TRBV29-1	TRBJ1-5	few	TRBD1	CSVGTGVDQPQHF	TGCAGCGTGGGGACAGGGGTCGATCAGCCCCAGCATTTT
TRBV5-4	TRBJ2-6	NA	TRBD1	CASRIGGQGVSGANVLTF	TGTGCCAGCAGAATCGGGGGACAGGGGGTCTCTGGGGCCAACGTCCTGACTTTC
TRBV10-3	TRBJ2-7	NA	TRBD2	CAISEKSGSVGEQYF	TGTGCCATCAGTGAAAAAAGCGGGAGTGTCGGCGAGCAGTACTTC
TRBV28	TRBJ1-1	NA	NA	CASKEVRTFF	TGTGCCAGCAAGGAGGTGAGGACTTTCTTT
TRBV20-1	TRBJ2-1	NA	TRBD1	CSPRQGNEQFF	TGCAGTCCCCGACAGGGCAATGAGCAGTTCTTC
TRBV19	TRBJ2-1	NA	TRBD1	CASRRRQGWVDNEQFF	TGTGCCAGTAGGAGGAGACAGGGGTGGGTCGACAATGAGCAGTTCTTC
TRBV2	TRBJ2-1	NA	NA	CASSDRGRSSYNEQFF	TGTGCCAGCAGTGACCGGGGGAGGAGCTCCTACAATGAGCAGTTCTTC
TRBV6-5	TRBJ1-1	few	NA	CASSRVAGQNTEAFF	TGTGCCAGCAGCCGAGTGGCAGGCCAAAACACTGAAGCTTTCTTT
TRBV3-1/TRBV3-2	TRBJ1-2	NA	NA	CASSLRGGGYTF	TGTGCCAGCAGCCTACGAGGGGGTGGCTACACCTTC
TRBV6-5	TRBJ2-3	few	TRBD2	CASSYSSSGSKDTQYF	TGTGCCAGCAGTTACTCGAGTAGCGGGAGTAAGGATACGCAGTATTTT
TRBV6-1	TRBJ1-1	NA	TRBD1	CASSLTGTANTEAFF	TGTGCCAGCAGTTTAACCGGGACAGCGAACACTGAAGCTTTCTTT
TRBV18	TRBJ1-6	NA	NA	CASSRTVDNSPLHF	TGTGCCAGCTCTCGGACAGTCGATAATTCACCCCTCCACTTT
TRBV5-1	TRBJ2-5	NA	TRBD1	CASSTNAIGQGGTQYF	TGCGCCAGCAGCACTAATGCGATCGGACAGGGGGGGACCCAGTACTTC